The entry below gives a single T cell receptor beta chain sequence along with its context. The specificity of this receptor is unknown. Base qualities are missing; no much larger clone stands one base away. The data originate from a study of cytomegalovirus exposure and HLA in healthy donors (dated by TCRdb to about 2017). With respect to the entire study: According to an earlier analysis of 550 to 700 of the donors, about 179 million T cells yielded 95 million to 140 million unique TCR beta sequences and around 300 Gb of sequence data. Donor age, sex, ethnicity and CMV serostatus were compiled together with the repertoire data. To predict cytomegalovirus infection status, the study combined high-throughput TCR immunosequencing, statistical association of individual TCRs with disease status, and machine learning. In addition to the first cohort of 650 to 800 subjects, a separate validation cohort of 120 different subjects was used. A later genetic analysis took genome-wide SNP genotypes for about 65% of the 666 donors and used that subset as a discovery cohort. Rather than drawing on any new phenotypic data, the later analysis identified candidate immune exposures from TCR beta sequences and the way those sequences occurred across donors. The aim of the study was to test whether cataloging public T cell receptors could identify signatures of past pathogen exposure. Across 300 to 500 genotyped donors of the cohort, an average of roughly 200,000 unique TCR beta nucleotide sequences per donor were sequenced, and roughly 20% of those sequences were non-productive. All discovery cohort repertoires had been generated on a single sequencing platform. Approximately 310 gigabases of sequencing data and tens of millions of unique TCR sequences were included in an early release covering about 700 HLA-typed donors. Typing coverage differed by locus: A, B, C, DRB1 and DQB1 were typed in about 620-630 donors, DQA1 in 522, DPA1 in some 570, and DPB1 in just under 480. Four or five DR-DQ haplotypes were handled as single units for association and clustering because linkage in the cohort was strong. Among the roughly 370 genotyped donors, under 90% belonged to the genetic ancestry cluster associated with self-reported Caucasian donors. An earlier analysis of approximately 500 of the donors applied high-throughput TCR beta sequencing to assess whether each TCR beta V gene segment acted as functional or pseudogenic. The study used immunosequencing to profile the T cell repertoires of several hundred subjects and linked those repertoires to cytomegalovirus serostatus. To study patterns of TCR occurrence, a later analysis re-analyzed previously published TCR beta repertoires from several hundred donors and added high-resolution HLA genotyping. HLA typing covered class I and class II loci at four-digit resolution. Broad study findings and their caveats: The earlier analysis of some 540 of the donors excluded 15 to 20 rarely observed V segments, including chromosome 9 orphons, because counts were too low. In both the original and validation cohorts, the classifier was reported to diagnose cytomegalovirus status with high specificity and sensitivity. The cohort was sequenced for TCR beta chains only, and without alpha or paired-chain data the features that could be detected were limited. The authors suggested that the approach could potentially be generalized to other disease states and immunological phenotypes. Correlated functional status among segregating V segments might be attributable to linkage disequilibrium, but an unknown experimental factor could not be ruled out. While some public TCRs were present in many individuals, most TCR sequences turned up only very rarely across donors. A later genetic analysis reported fewer N-insertions in productive TCRs among donors in an Asian-associated ancestry cluster than the approximately 700-donor mean. HLA typing was unavailable for some donors at each locus, so association tests used only the typed subset. An association between a missense DCLRE1C variant and V-gene and J-gene trimming of TCR beta chains was found in a later genetic analysis and replicated in an independent cohort. The presence/absence analyses assumed that sequencing depth was roughly uniform across donors, and that assumption may not be true. Some IMGT-functional V segments, including TRBV6-2 and TRBV6-3, could not be distinguished by the 87-base-pair reads and were therefore excluded. A cluster of highly shared sequence variants was judged likely to represent a technical artifact of the sequencing pipeline. A later analysis reported that several top co-occurrence clusters appeared linked to parvovirus B19, influenza, CMV and Epstein-Barr virus. A later analysis associated around 16,000 TCR beta sequences with specific HLA alleles at a false discovery rate of 0.05. A later analysis found that HLA-associated TCR beta chains were more clonally expanded and had lower generation probabilities than equally common non-associated chains. A further reported finding was that TCR beta sequences accurately predicted the HLA-A and HLA-B alleles for most subjects in the first cohort. Most CMV-associated TCR beta chains appeared to be HLA-restricted in a later analysis, and the HLA associations seemed to be driven largely by CMV exposure. Immune exposure information for the cohort was limited to CMV serostatus. When HLA alleles, especially DR and DQ, strongly co-occurred, attributing TCR associations to individual alleles was difficult. A later analysis found that TCR association rates varied across HLA loci, with DRB1 alleles showing the most associated TCRs and HLA-C alleles the fewest. In vitro tests confirmed that a few of the cytomegalovirus-associated TCR beta chains recognize cytomegalovirus antigens. In an earlier analysis of around 500 of the donors, most TCR beta V segments appeared in productive rearrangements about 90% or about 30% of the time, broadly matching IMGT annotations. In the study, about 150 TCR beta chains were listed as associated with cytomegalovirus.

Receptor libraries were prepared by the immunoSEQ multiplex PCR assay. The multiplex PCR relied on a mix of 60 forward primers for TCR Vbeta segments and 13 reverse primers for TCR Jbeta segments. The CDR3 region of rearranged TCR beta genes was amplified from genomic DNA with a multiplex PCR assay. The Illumina HiSeq System was used to sequence the amplified TCR beta libraries as 87-base-pair reads. As for the authors' bioinformatics: A later analysis counted about 80 million unique TCR beta chains across the 650 to 800 repertoires, and approximately 11 million of these chains were shared by at least two donors. A nearest-neighbor algorithm error-corrected the raw reads and collapsed the reads into unique sequences, merging closely related sequences to remove PCR and sequencing errors. To assign V, D and J gene segments, CDR3 sequences were aligned to IMGT reference sequences. For a sequence to be retained, a match of at least six nucleotides to both a V gene segment and a J gene segment was required. A rearrangement counted as productive if the CDR3 had no stop codons and remained in frame with V and J, and every other rearrangement counted as non-productive. Following IMGT convention, CDR3 was defined as the stretch from the second conserved V-encoded cysteine up to the conserved J-encoded phenylalanine. The earlier analysis of 500 to 600 of the donors excluded sequences that lacked an unambiguous match to a single V gene segment. In an earlier analysis of approximately 610 of the donors, V segments were called functional above 56.7% productive rearrangements and were called segregating when the between-donor standard deviation exceeded 5%. A statistical classification framework was built to diagnose cytomegalovirus status from the catalog of TCR beta chain sequences. A later analysis assigned V and J genes by comparing TCR nucleotide sequences with IMGT/GENE-DB human TR gene sequences. Using the TCRdist pipeline, a later analysis assigned CDR3 sequences along with most-parsimonious VDJ recombination scenarios. In a later analysis, every TCR beta chain was defined by the combination of its CDR3 amino acid sequence and its V-gene family, and reads without a unique V-gene family were dropped. As a way to deal with suspected cross-contamination and a sequencing artifact, a later analysis dropped nearly 600 nucleotide sequences that were highly shared and had low generation probability. A later analysis calculated a clonal expansion index for each public chain from normalized within-repertoire ranks of inferred template counts. In a later analysis, generation probabilities were computed using a VDJ recombination model fitted to out-of-frame rearrangements, and the results were checked against IGoR. In a later analysis, hypergeometric tests were used to score TCR-TCR, TCR-HLA and TCR-CMV co-occurrence, with a repertoire-size bias correction applied to TCR pairs. To estimate false discovery rates, a later analysis permuted the HLA or CMV assignments 20 times. A later analysis grouped co-occurring TCRs with DBSCAN, adding TCRdist sequence similarity when clustering within HLA-allele-positive subsets. Repertoires with fewer than 30,000 or more than 120,000 public chains were left out of co-occurrence clustering, as were five repertoires with anomalous nucleotide sharing. TCRdb took this table from immuneACCESS and kept in-frame rearrangements with V and J called. Such tables lack part of the clones; where checked against another copy, unresolved V genes explain under half of the gap, and the rest is unexplained. V and J calls and clone size are as listed in that table; D and trimming were resolved from the DNA. This sample holds roughly 99,000 clones; approximately 81% were observed only once. The ten largest account for 2% to 2.5% of the sample.

CDR3 length: 18 amino acids, cysteine to phenylalanine. The CDR3 DNA has 54 bases and is translated from base 1. Trimming leaves V shorter by 0 bases and J shorter by 0 bases, with the junction holding 11 bases beyond the gene matches. Based on the germline V gene, the CDR1 and CDR2 sequences are LGHNA and YNFKEQ. In total, approximately 690 healthy bone marrow donors made up the cohort. At the time of sampling, every cohort member was nominally healthy, though immune exposures that went unrecorded were likely present. The donor tested CMV seronegative, placing the donor among the 350 to 400 seronegative members of the cohort. Every donor gave a peripheral blood sample, and the peripheral blood mononuclear cells from that sample were used for TCR beta sequencing. Genomic DNA extraction from the blood cell samples was performed with the Qiagen DNeasy Blood Extraction Kit.

The rearranged chain carries TRBV4-2 and TRBJ2-7, and TRBD2 matches 7 of the central bases. The sequenced sample was PBMCs. The clonotype comes from a man aged 25-45 years in good health and CMV-seronegative. In nucleotides, the sequence is TGTGCCAGCAGCCAAGATCCCGGCGCCAGCGGGATCTCCTACGAGCAGTACTTC. The resulting protein is CASSQDPGASGISYEQYF.